Listed here are 15 T cell receptor beta chains from one sample, sequenced in a study of blood T cell repertoires in COVID-19. Only in-frame clones appear in the TCRdb table, and some are missing; sequencing was by immunoSEQ multiplex PCR. The data show about 260,000 clones, with roughly 84% seen just once and about 9.1% held by the top ten. Input material: peripheral blood. These receptors were collected from a human donor in a cohort sampled during active COVID-19.

Concerning this clone itself: This sample also contains other DNA sequences that code for the same CDR3. V and J are TRBV6-5 and TRBJ1-2; 8 bases are a match to TRBD1. Germline CDR1 MNHEY, CDR2 SVGAGI. The CDR3 covers 13 residues. J was trimmed by 8 bases and V by 5 bases; bases with no gene match: 7. In DNA form, the CDR3 reads TGTGCCAGCAGTCTGACAGGGGTCGGGGGCTACACCTTC. Protein product: CASSLTGVGGYTF.

V gene TRBV7-3 combines with J gene TRBJ1-1; D remains ambiguous. CDR3 length: 13 residues. Germline V gives CDR1 SGHTA, CDR2 FQGTGA. V lost 3 bases to trimming and J lost 1 base, with 6 bases between them. The CDR3 here is CASSFTENTEAFF. CDR3 nucleotides: TGTGCCAGCAGCTTCACAGAGAACACTGAAGCTTTCTTT.

V is TRBV28 and J is TRBJ2-7; TRBD2 matches 8 bases. Germline V gives CDR1 MDHEN, CDR2 SYDVKM. The CDR3 spans 15 residues. Trimming cost V 7 bases and J 3 bases; bases outside gene matches: 11. Here the CDR3 reads CASTGGGPGSYEQYF. CDR3 in DNA: TGTGCCAGCACGGGCGGGGGGCCAGGGAGCTACGAGCAGTACTTC.

This sequence joins TRBV6-2 or TRBV6-3 and TRBJ1-2; D gene ambiguous. Looked up from germline, CDR1 is MNHEY and CDR2 is SVGEGT. The germline V and J ends were trimmed by 2 bases and 4 bases, with 5 bases remaining between them. The CDR3 is made up of 12 amino acids. In nucleotides, the CDR3 is TGTGCCAGCAGTTACGGCAGCTATGGCTACACCTTC. This codes for CASSYGSYGYTF.

The CDR3 spells CASSLDPLTGGYGYTF. The CDR3 DNA reads as TGTGCCAGCAGCTTGGACCCGCTGACAGGGGGCTATGGCTACACCTTC. V and J are TRBV5-4 and TRBJ1-2; the match to TRBD1 covers 9 bases. Per germline, CDR1 SGHNT and CDR2 YYREEE (reference sequence). V dropped 0 bases and J dropped 4; count of bases not matched to a gene: 7. The CDR3 runs to 16 residues.

The rearrangement joins TRBV29-1 to TRBJ2-5; 11 bases align to TRBD2. The V and J ends lost 6 bases and 4 bases, in that order; junction bases with no gene match: 7. The CDR3 is 14 residues long. Germline-derived CDR1 and CDR2 are SQVTM and ANQGSEA. CDR3 nucleotide sequence: TGCAGCGTCCGTAGCGGGGGGGTACGAGAGACCCAGTACTTC. This encodes CSVRSGGVRETQYF.

The V gene is TRBV19, the J gene TRBJ2-3; 11 bases match TRBD1. Germline V lookup: CDR1 LNHDA, CDR2 SQIVND (reference sequence). V lost 1 base, J lost 0 bases, and 3 bases stayed unmatched. The CDR3 extends over 17 amino acids. CDR3 sequence: CASSIAGQGASTDTQYF. The CDR3 region has the DNA TGTGCCAGTAGTATAGCCGGACAGGGGGCTAGCACAGATACGCAGTATTTT.

This clone occurred a few times. The chain's CDR3 is CASSLASGGAGTGELFF. CDR3 DNA: TGTGCCAGCAGCTTAGCTAGCGGGGGGGCCGGCACCGGGGAGCTGTTTTTT. The chain is built from TRBV7-6 and TRBJ2-2, with 11 bases fitting TRBD2. V gave up 0 bases and J gave up 4 bases; unmatched junction bases: 4. Germline CDR1 is SGHVS and CDR2 is FNYEAQ. The CDR3 is 17 amino acids.

The V gene is TRBV5-1, the J gene TRBJ2-1, with 8 bases aligning to TRBD1. The junction had 9 bases not matched to a gene; V was cut back by 4 bases and J by 3 bases. The CDR3 spans 16 residues. Germline CDR1 and CDR2: SGHRS and YFSETQ. CDR3 sequence reads: CASSTGQGGGYNEQFF. The CDR3 DNA sequence: TGCGCCAGCAGCACAGGACAGGGTGGTGGCTACAATGAGCAGTTCTTC.

The V and J genes are TRBV4-3 and TRBJ1-5; D ambiguous. V lost 7 bases and J lost 0, with 13 bases in between. The CDR3 loop spans 15 amino acids. The germline CDR1 and CDR2 sequences are LGHNA and YSLEER. The CDR3 sequence is CASTPSRYSNQPQHF. The CDR3 DNA reads TGCGCCAGCACTCCCAGCAGGTATAGCAATCAGCCCCAGCATTTT.

V gene TRBV7-2 combines with J gene TRBJ2-7, with 7 bases fitting TRBD2. Trimming removed 5 bases from V and 0 bases from J; junction bases left unmatched: 13. Germline V gene data show CDR1 as SGHTA and CDR2 as FQGNSA. The CDR3 is 17 amino acids. The CDR3 reads CASSARPPGGPSYEQYF. CDR3 DNA sequence: TGTGCCAGCAGCGCCAGGCCACCGGGGGGACCCTCCTACGAGCAGTACTTC. Full variable domain (missing parts from reference TRBV7-2 and TRBJ2-7): GAGVSQSPSNKVTEKGKDVELRCDPISGHTALYWYRQSLGQGLEFLIYFQGNSAPDKSGLPSDRFSAERTGGSVSTLTIQRTQQEDSAVYLCASSARPPGGPSYEQYFGPGTRLTVT.

The rearrangement joins TRBV19 to TRBJ1-5; 8 bases are shared with TRBD1. CDR1 is LNHDA, CDR2 SQIVND, per germline (reference sequence). The CDR3 runs to 15 residues. Unmatched junction bases numbered 7, after V lost 9 bases and J lost 0 bases. The CDR3 reads CASGTGVYSNQPQHF. In DNA form, the CDR3 reads TGTGCCAGCGGGACAGGCGTTTATAGCAATCAGCCCCAGCATTTT. The full variable domain, in which reference TRBV19 and TRBJ1-5 provide the parts outside the CDR3, is DGGITQSPKYLFRKEGQNVTLSCEQNLNHDAMYWYRQDPGQGLRLIYYSQIVNDFQKGDIAEGYSVSREKKESFPLTVTSAQKNPTAFYLCASGTGVYSNQPQHFGDGTRLSIL.

This sequence joins TRBV19 and TRBJ1-5; D gene unclear. Trimming stripped 6 bases from V and 4 bases from J, with 10 bases between. The length of the CDR3 is 13 residues. Germline CDR1 reads LNHDA; CDR2 reads SQIVND (reference sequence). CDR3 amino acids: CASRMEINQPQHF. CDR3 coding DNA: TGTGCCAGTAGAATGGAGATAAATCAGCCCCAGCATTTT.

A word on this clone: This same CDR3 is encoded by further DNA sequences in the sample. V is TRBV4-3 and J is TRBJ1-6; no clear D gene. V lost 0 bases to trimming and J lost 0 bases, with 6 bases between them. CDR1 is LGHNA and CDR2 is YSLEER in the germline V gene. CDR3 length: 16 amino acids. The CDR3 here is CASSQDRGSYNSPLHF. In nucleotides, the CDR3 is TGCGCCAGCAGCCAAGATCGGGGCTCCTATAATTCACCCCTCCACTTT.

The rearrangement links TRBV5-1 to TRBJ2-7; unclear D gene. The CDR3 extends over 14 amino acids. CDR1 is SGHRS, CDR2 YFSETQ, per germline. Deletions cut 4 bases from V and 0 bases from J, with 11 bases between. The CDR3 region has the DNA TGCGCCAGCAGCGGATTCCCTAGCTCCTACGAGCAGTACTTC. The encoded protein is CASSGFPSSYEQYF.